The clone carrying this T cell receptor (beta chain) was observed many times. What it binds is unknown. TCR cDNA, made by 5'RACE template switching, carried an added universal primer site and UMIs. TCRdb reanalysed the 5' RACE reads using MiXCR and keeps one entry per CDR3 protein. The table has roughly 240,000 distinct CDR3 sequences, around 6.7% seen once. The V gene's germline CDR1 is SGHAT and CDR2 FQDESV (reference sequence). The V segment lost 0 bases and the J segment 5 bases; nucleotides outside the gene matches: 9. The CDR3 is 18 amino acids. These data are taken from a study of T cells after yellow fever vaccination. Study-wide findings and caveats: After the booster, approximately 95% of CD4 and approximately 87% of CD8 primary-response clones were re-detected. Sorted repertoires could include abundant contaminating clonotypes from bulk cells.

V gene TRBV11-1 combines with J gene TRBJ2-2, with TRBD2 matching over 10 bases. The sample was CD4+ T cells sorted from PBMCs, taken on the day of the yellow fever booster vaccination. This sequence was found in a man aged 25-45 years who received the YFV17D yellow fever vaccine. CDR3 DNA sequence: TGTGCCAGCAGCTTAGCCCCAGGGCTAGCGGGAGTAACCGGGGAGCTGTTTTTT. It translates to CASSLAPGLAGVTGELFF.